These 29 T cell receptor beta chains were sequenced from one sample in a study of early T cells in non-severe SARS-CoV-2 infection. Using its own MiXCR run on the 5' RACE reads, TCRdb lists one record per CDR3 protein. The sample shows tens of thousands of distinct CDR3 sequences, approximately 16% of them seen only once. The sequencing here drew on whole blood, taken at baseline. The receptors were gathered from an adult who was a healthcare worker with PCR-confirmed SARS-CoV-2 infection or an uninfected control (not recorded which).

This clonotype has a handful of counts. This chain links TRBV11-2 with TRBJ1-2, with D unclear. The V end was cut by 2 bases, the J end by 7 bases, with 8 bases between. Per germline, CDR1 SGHAT and CDR2 FQNNGV. The CDR3 sequence is 12 residues long. The CDR3 region is CASSLPFSGYTF. In DNA, the CDR3 is TGTGCCAGCAGCTTACCCTTTAGTGGCTACACCTTC. Full variable domain (rest looked up from reference TRBV11-2 and TRBJ1-2): EAGVAQSPRYKIIEKRQSVAFWCNPISGHATLYWYQQILGQGPKLLIQFQNNGVVDDSQLPKDRFSAERLKGVDSTLKIQPAKLEDSAVYLCASSLPFSGYTFGSGTRLTVV.

The chain couples TRBV20-1 to TRBJ2-1; D may be TRBD1 (5 bases). Germline CDR1 is DFQATT and CDR2 is SNEGSKA (reference sequence). V was cut by 6 bases and J by 10 bases, with 19 bases left in between. CDR3 length: 13 residues. This CDR3 is CSAIRGFTDEQFF. CDR3 bases: TGCAGTGCAATAAGGGGATTTACCGACGAGCAGTTCTTC.

This chain connects TRBV5-1 to TRBJ2-7; TRBD1 matches 7 bases. Germline V gives CDR1 SGHRS, CDR2 YFSETQ. This CDR3 spans 14 amino acids. The ends lost 5 bases at V and 9 bases at J; junction bases unmatched: 14. The CDR3 region has the DNA TGCGCCAGCAGGCCCGGGACAGCCTCTACGGGGCAGTACTTC. Residues: CASRPGTASTGQYF.

This clonotype occurred a few times. The rearrangement joins TRBV27 to TRBJ2-3; D is undetermined. Germline V gene data show CDR1 as MNHEY and CDR2 as SMNVEV (reference sequence). CDR3 length: 15 residues. The V and J ends lost 5 bases and 5 bases respectively, with 17 bases between them. CDR3 loop: CASSRWASLGDTQYF. The CDR3 DNA reads as TGTGCCAGCAGTCGCTGGGCTTCACTTGGAGATACGCAGTATTTT.

This clonotype was counted a few times. The chain is built from TRBV20-1 and TRBJ1-2, with D maybe TRBD1 (5 bases). The CDR3 has 13 residues. Germline V gene data show CDR1 as DFQATT and CDR2 as SNEGSKA (reference sequence). V lost 6 bases, J lost 7 bases, and 18 bases lay in between. In DNA form, the CDR3 reads TGCAGTGCCCGAGGGGAAGGATACTTTGGCTACACCTTC. Translating it yields CSARGEGYFGYTF.

This clonotype occurred a few times. The chain couples TRBV20-1 to TRBJ1-5; 9 bases align to TRBD1. The CDR3 is 12 amino acids. With 6 bases clipped from V and 5 bases from J, the junction kept 2 bases outside the gene matches. Per germline, CDR1 DFQATT and CDR2 SNEGSKA (reference sequence). In DNA, the CDR3 is TGCAGTGCCAGGACAGGGGATCAGCCCCAGCATTTT. Translating it yields CSARTGDQPQHF.

J is TRBJ1-5 and V is TRBV5-1; D gene unclear. The CDR3 has 15 residues. Trimming took off 1 base at V and 0 bases at J, with 8 bases between the two ends. Germline assignment: CDR1 SGHRS and CDR2 YFSETQ. The CDR3 reads CASSLYSGSNQPQHF. The CDR3 DNA is TGCGCCAGCAGCTTGTATTCGGGTAGCAATCAGCCCCAGCATTTT.

The rearrangement links TRBV4-1 to TRBJ2-7; TRBD1 agrees at 7 bases. In germline, CDR1 is MGHRA, CDR2 YSYEKL. V was clipped by 4 bases and J by 3 bases; unmatched bases: 9. CDR3 size: 15 residues. The CDR3 protein is CASSLGQLPLYEQYF. The CDR3 DNA is TGCGCCAGCAGCCTGGGACAGTTGCCCCTCTACGAGCAGTACTTC.

This chain connects TRBV6-1 to TRBJ1-2; D is perhaps TRBD1 (5 bases). The CDR3 has 14 residues. From germline, CDR1 is MNHNS and CDR2 SASEGT. V was clipped by 5 bases and J by 8 bases, with 18 bases between them. This CDR3 reads CASSTRDPLTGYTF. In DNA, the CDR3 is TGTGCCAGCAGTACTCGGGACCCACTGACAGGCTACACCTTC.

The gene calls are TRBV6-1 and TRBJ1-4, with TRBD1 as a possible D gene (5 bases). V lost 1 base to trimming and J lost 11 bases, with 8 bases between them. This CDR3 is built from 12 residues. Germline V CDR1 and CDR2: MNHNS, SASEGT. CDR3 sequence: CASSEGGEKLFF. DNA for the CDR3: TGTGCCAGCAGTGAAGGGGGCGAGAAACTGTTTTTT.

This clonotype was seen ten or more times. The chain recombines TRBV14 with TRBJ2-1, with D hard to call. The V and J ends lost 1 base and 0 bases respectively, with 10 bases between them. Germline V gene sequence: CDR1 SGHDN, CDR2 FVKESK. This CDR3 comprises 16 residues. The CDR3 DNA sequence: TGTGCCAGCAGCCAAGTTGCGGATTCCTCCTACAATGAGCAGTTCTTC. Its protein product is CASSQVADSSYNEQFF.

This clonotype was observed a handful of times. The V gene is TRBV28, the J gene TRBJ2-1; 7 nucleotides agree with TRBD1. The germline CDR1 and CDR2 sequences are MDHEN and SYDVKM. Unmatched junction bases numbered 3, after V lost 8 bases and J lost 5 bases. This CDR3 comprises 12 residues. This chain's CDR3 is CASGTENNEQFF. The CDR3 nucleotides read TGTGCCAGCGGGACAGAGAACAATGAGCAGTTCTTC.

This clonotype was counted between two and nine times. V is TRBV2 and J is TRBJ1-5, with D possibly TRBD1 on 6 matching bases. CDR1 and CDR2 from the germline V gene are SNHLY and FYNNEI. Trimming shortened V by 4 bases and J by 3 bases, and 10 bases separated the two germline ends. The CDR3 covers 14 residues. This CDR3 is CASSVDRLNQPQHF. DNA for the CDR3: TGTGCCAGCAGTGTAGACAGGCTCAATCAGCCCCAGCATTTT.

A few counts support this clonotype. This rearrangement joins TRBV5-1 to TRBJ2-7, with TRBD2 matching over 7 bases. The CDR3 contains 15 residues. V dropped 2 bases and J dropped 3; count of bases not matched to a gene: 8. The germline CDR1 and CDR2 sequences are SGHRS and YFSETQ. The CDR3 is CASSLSSGPGYEQYF. Here the CDR3 DNA reads TGCGCCAGCAGCTTATCTAGCGGTCCGGGCTACGAGCAGTACTTC.

This clonotype turned up a few times. V usage is TRBV19 and J usage is TRBJ2-2; D is ambiguous. CDR1 and CDR2 from the germline V gene are LNHDA and SQIVND (reference sequence). This CDR3 has 17 residues. Trimming removed 0 bases from V and 4 bases from J, with 15 bases in between. The chain's CDR3 is CASSIDPRFFGTGELFF. In DNA, the CDR3 is TGTGCCAGTAGTATAGATCCTAGGTTTTTTGGCACCGGGGAGCTGTTTTTT.

This clonotype was recorded many times. The chain links TRBV20-1 to TRBJ2-1; possible D gene TRBD1, 5 bases. The CDR3 has 14 residues. Per the germline V gene, CDR1 is DFQATT and CDR2 is SNEGSKA (reference sequence). Between the trimmed V and J ends, which lost 5 bases and 3 bases, there was a span of 14 bases. The CDR3 nucleotides are TGCAGTGCTCGACTCCCCAGGGACTACAATGAGCAGTTCTTC. Protein product: CSARLPRDYNEQFF.

This clonotype was recorded a few times. This chain links TRBV5-1 with TRBJ1-1; TRBD1 agrees at 7 bases. From germline, CDR1 is SGHRS and CDR2 YFSETQ. Losses at the gene ends were 5 bases for V and 6 bases for J; bases not matched to a gene: 13. CDR3 length: 15 residues. The CDR3 DNA is TGCGCCAGCAGAAGAGAAGGACAGGTTCTCTCTGAAGCTTTCTTT. Encoded protein: CASRREGQVLSEAFF. The full variable domain, rest sourced from reference TRBV5-1 and TRBJ1-1, is KAGVTQTPRYLIKTRGQQVTLSCSPISGHRSVSWYQQTPGQGLQFLFEYFSETQRNKGNFPGRFSGRQFSNSRSEMNVSTLELGDSALYLCASRREGQVLSEAFFGQGTRLTVV.

This clonotype was recorded a few times. The V and J genes are TRBV20-1 and TRBJ2-1; D is ambiguous. V shed 6 bases and J shed 7 bases, with 28 bases lying between them. CDR1 is DFQATT, CDR2 SNEGSKA, per germline (reference sequence). CDR3 length: 17 residues. CDR3 nucleotides: TGCAGTGCCAAAAGGCGCCTAGGGCAGGTCAACCCTAATGAGCAGTTCTTC. It codes for CSAKRRLGQVNPNEQFF.

This clonotype was counted only a few times. The CDR3 reads CSARPRGLEDSPLHF. CDR3 nucleotide sequence: TGCAGTGCTAGGCCCAGGGGGCTCGAGGATTCACCCCTCCACTTT. The chain combines TRBV20-1 with TRBJ1-6; 8 nucleotides align to TRBD1. The CDR3 is 15 residues long. CDR1 DFQATT and CDR2 SNEGSKA come from the germline V gene (reference sequence). V was pared by 3 bases and J by 8 bases, with 9 bases of the junction left unmatched.

This clonotype appeared a few times. V gene TRBV11-3 combines with J gene TRBJ2-7, with D unclear. This CDR3 comprises 10 residues. V lost 1 base and J 7 bases, leaving 2 bases between the germline ends. Germline values: CDR1 SGHNT, CDR2 YENEEA. CDR3 sequence: CASSLGEQYF. The CDR3 DNA reads TGTGCCAGCAGCTTAGGGGAGCAGTACTTC.

The rearrangement joins TRBV4-1 to TRBJ2-1; 11 bases are shared with TRBD2. The germline V gene has CDR1 MGHRA and CDR2 YSYEKL. J was trimmed by 7 bases and V by 4 bases; bases with no gene match: 6. The CDR3 is made up of 15 amino acids. CDR3 coding DNA: TGCGCCAGCAGCCTTACTAGCGGGAGCGGAAATGAGCAGTTCTTC. This codes for CASSLTSGSGNEQFF.

V gene TRBV2 combines with J gene TRBJ2-1; the match to TRBD2 covers 9 bases. V lost 8 bases and J lost 6; bases outside the gene matches: 5. From germline, CDR1 is SNHLY and CDR2 FYNNEI. CDR3 length: 13 residues. The DNA of the CDR3 is TGTGCCAGCGATGTAGCGGGAGTCAATGAGCAGTTCTTC. Translated: CASDVAGVNEQFF.

This clonotype was observed at least ten times. The chain links TRBV7-9 to TRBJ2-1; D is uncertain. Trimming took off 4 bases at V and 0 bases at J, with 10 bases between the two ends. This CDR3 has 15 residues. The germline V gene has CDR1 SEHNR and CDR2 FQNEAQ (reference sequence). CDR3 bases: TGTGCCAGCAGCTACATCACGGACTCCTACAATGAGCAGTTCTTC. Its protein is CASSYITDSYNEQFF.

As concerns this clonotype: A much larger clone differs from this one at a single base, so this may be a read error. This chain joins TRBV7-9 and TRBJ2-7; D may be TRBD1 (5 bases). Trimming stripped 3 bases from V and 6 bases from J, with 18 bases between. This CDR3 is 15 amino acids long. Germline lookup yields CDR1 SEHNR and CDR2 FQNEAQ (reference sequence). This CDR3 is CASSLEGAYRPEQYF. In DNA, the CDR3 is TGTGCCAGCAGCTTGGAAGGGGCCTACAGGCCCGAGCAGTACTTC.

In this sample, this clonotype turned up a few times. The chain recombines TRBV19 with TRBJ2-2; 9 bases agree with TRBD2. The CDR3 consists of 15 residues. Germline CDR1 is LNHDA and CDR2 is SQIVND (reference sequence). Germline trimming cut 6 bases from V and 7 bases from J; bases unmatched to any gene: 9. The CDR3 loop reads CASRESSGASGELFF. The CDR3 DNA is TGTGCCAGTAGGGAGTCTAGCGGGGCGAGCGGGGAGCTGTTTTTT.

The chain combines TRBV7-2 with TRBJ1-3; D gene uncertain. Germline lookup yields CDR1 SGHTA and CDR2 FQGNSA. Trimming took off 8 bases at V and 2 bases at J, with 13 bases between the two ends. The CDR3 consists of 14 residues. CDR3 sequence: CASFEERPGNTIYF. The CDR3 nucleotides are TGTGCCAGCTTTGAGGAGAGACCTGGAAACACCATATATTTT.

The rearrangement links TRBV10-3 to TRBJ2-7, with D uncertain. CDR1 and CDR2 (germline): ENHRY, SYGVKD. This CDR3 comprises 14 residues. Trimming took 6 bases from V and 2 from J, leaving 14 bases between them. Here the CDR3 reads CAIRATGPAYEQYF. In DNA, the CDR3 is TGTGCCATCAGAGCCACCGGGCCTGCCTACGAGCAGTACTTC.

This clonotype has more than one count but fewer than ten. The rearrangement links TRBV11-1 to TRBJ2-1, with D possibly being TRBD1 or TRBD2 (6 bases each). Per the germline V gene, CDR1 is SGHAT and CDR2 is FQDESV (reference sequence). The CDR3 sequence is 14 residues long. The germline V and J ends were trimmed by 6 bases and 4 bases, with 13 bases remaining between them. The DNA of the CDR3 is TGTGCCAGCAGACCAGGGGAGGAATACAATGAGCAGTTCTTC. Translation: CASRPGEEYNEQFF.

V is TRBV2 and J is TRBJ2-1; 8 nucleotides agree with TRBD1. With V trimmed by 7 bases and J by 4 bases, 3 bases remained unmatched. Germline-derived CDR1 and CDR2 are SNHLY and FYNNEI. This CDR3 comprises 13 residues. The CDR3 nucleotides are TGTGCCAGCAAGAGACAGGGGTACAATGAGCAGTTCTTC. It is translated as CASKRQGYNEQFF. Full variable domain (remainder filled in from reference TRBV2 and TRBJ2-1): EPEVTQTPSHQVTQMGQEVILRCVPISNHLYFYWYRQILGQKVEFLVSFYNNEISEKSEIFDDQFSVERPDGSNFTLKIRSTKLEDSAMYFCASKRQGYNEQFFGPGTRLTVL.